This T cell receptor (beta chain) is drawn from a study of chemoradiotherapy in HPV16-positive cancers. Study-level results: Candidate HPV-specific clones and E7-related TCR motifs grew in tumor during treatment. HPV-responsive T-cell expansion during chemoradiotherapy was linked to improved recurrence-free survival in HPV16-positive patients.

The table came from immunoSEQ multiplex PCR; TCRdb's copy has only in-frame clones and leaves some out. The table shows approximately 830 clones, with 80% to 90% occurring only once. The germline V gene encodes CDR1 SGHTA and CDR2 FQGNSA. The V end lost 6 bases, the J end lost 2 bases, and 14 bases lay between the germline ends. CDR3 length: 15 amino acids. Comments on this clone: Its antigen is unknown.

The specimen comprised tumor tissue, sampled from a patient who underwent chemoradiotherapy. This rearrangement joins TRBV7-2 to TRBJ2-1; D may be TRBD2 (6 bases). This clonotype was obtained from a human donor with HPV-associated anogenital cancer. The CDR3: CASRGDSSPYNEQFF. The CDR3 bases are TGTGCCAGCAGAGGGGACTCTTCCCCCTACAATGAGCAGTTCTTC.